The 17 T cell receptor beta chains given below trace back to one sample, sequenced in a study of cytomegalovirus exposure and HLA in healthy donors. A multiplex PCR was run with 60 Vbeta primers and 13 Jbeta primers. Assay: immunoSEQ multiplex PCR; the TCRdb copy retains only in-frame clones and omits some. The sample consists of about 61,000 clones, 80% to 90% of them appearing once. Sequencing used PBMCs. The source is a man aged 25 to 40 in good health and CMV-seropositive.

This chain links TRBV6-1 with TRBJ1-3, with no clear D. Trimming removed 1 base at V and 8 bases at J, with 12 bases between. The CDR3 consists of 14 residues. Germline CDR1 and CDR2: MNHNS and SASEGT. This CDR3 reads CASSEGAARDTIYF. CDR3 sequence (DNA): TGTGCCAGCAGTGAAGGGGCAGCGAGGGACACCATATATTTT.

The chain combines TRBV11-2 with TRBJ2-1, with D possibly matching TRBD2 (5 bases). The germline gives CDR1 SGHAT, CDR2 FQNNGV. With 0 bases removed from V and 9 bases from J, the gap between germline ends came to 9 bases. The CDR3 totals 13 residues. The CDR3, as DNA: TGTGCCAGCAGCTTAGACATAGGGAGTGAGCAGTTCTTC. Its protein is CASSLDIGSEQFF.

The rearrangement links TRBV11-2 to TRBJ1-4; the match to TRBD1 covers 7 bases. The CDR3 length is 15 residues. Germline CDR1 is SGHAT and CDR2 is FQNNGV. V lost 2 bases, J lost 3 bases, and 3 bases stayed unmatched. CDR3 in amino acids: CASSLSGTANEKLFF. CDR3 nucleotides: TGTGCCAGCAGCTTATCCGGGACAGCTAATGAAAAACTGTTTTTT.

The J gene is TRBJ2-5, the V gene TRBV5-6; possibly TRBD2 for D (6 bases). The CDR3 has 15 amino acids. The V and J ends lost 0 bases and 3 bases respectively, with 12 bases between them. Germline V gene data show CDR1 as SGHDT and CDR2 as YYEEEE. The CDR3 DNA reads TGTGCCAGCAGCTTGGATCCGGGGGTGGAAGAGACCCAGTACTTC. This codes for CASSLDPGVEETQYF. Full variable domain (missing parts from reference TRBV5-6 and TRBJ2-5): DAGVTQSPTHLIKTRGQQVTLRCSPKSGHDTVSWYQQALGQGPQFIFQYYEEEERQRGNFPDRFSGHQFPNYSSELNVNALLLGDSALYLCASSLDPGVEETQYFGPGTRLLVL.

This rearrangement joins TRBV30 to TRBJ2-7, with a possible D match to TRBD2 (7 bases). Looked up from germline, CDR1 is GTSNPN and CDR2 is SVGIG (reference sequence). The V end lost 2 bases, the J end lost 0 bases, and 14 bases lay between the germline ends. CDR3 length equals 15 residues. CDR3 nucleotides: TGTGCCTGGAGTTGGGGGGGCAAGAGCTCCTACGAGCAGTACTTC. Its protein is CAWSWGGKSSYEQYF.

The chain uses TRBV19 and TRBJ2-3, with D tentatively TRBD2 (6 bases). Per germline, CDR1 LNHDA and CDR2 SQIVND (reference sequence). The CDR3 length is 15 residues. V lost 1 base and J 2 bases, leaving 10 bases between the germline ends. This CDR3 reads CASSIGDLPTDTQYF. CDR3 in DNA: TGTGCCAGTAGTATAGGGGACTTACCCACAGATACGCAGTATTTT.

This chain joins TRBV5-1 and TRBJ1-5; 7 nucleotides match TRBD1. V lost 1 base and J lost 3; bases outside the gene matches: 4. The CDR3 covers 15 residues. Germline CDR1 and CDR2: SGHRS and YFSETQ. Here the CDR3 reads CASSLTGAVNQPQHF. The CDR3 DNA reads TGCGCCAGCAGCTTGACAGGGGCAGTCAATCAGCCCCAGCATTTT.

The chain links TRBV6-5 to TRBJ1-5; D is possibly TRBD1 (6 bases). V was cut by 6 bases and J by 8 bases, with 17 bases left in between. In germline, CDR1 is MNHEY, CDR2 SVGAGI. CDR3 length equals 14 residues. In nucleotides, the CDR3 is TGTGCCAGCAGCAGGACAGCGCTAGGGGAGCCCCAGCATTTT. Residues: CASSRTALGEPQHF.

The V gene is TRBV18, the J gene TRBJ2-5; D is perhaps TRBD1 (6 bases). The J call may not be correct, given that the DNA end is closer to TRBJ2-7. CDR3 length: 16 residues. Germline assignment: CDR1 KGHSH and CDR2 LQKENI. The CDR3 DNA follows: TGTGCCAGCTCACCACCGAAAGGGGACACTTCCTACGAGCAGTACTTC. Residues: CASSPPKGDTSYEQYF.

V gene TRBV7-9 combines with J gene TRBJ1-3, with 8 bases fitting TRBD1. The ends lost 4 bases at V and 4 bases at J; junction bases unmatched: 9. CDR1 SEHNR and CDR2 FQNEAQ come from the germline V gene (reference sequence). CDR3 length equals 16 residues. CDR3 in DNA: TGTGCCAGCAGCTCGAAACAGACAGGGGTAGGAAACACCATATATTTT. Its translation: CASSSKQTGVGNTIYF.

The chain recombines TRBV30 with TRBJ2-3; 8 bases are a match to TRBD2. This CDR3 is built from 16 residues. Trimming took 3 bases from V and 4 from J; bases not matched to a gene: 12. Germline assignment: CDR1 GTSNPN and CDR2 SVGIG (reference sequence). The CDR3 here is CAWSRTPAGAPDTQYF. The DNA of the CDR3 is TGTGCCTGGAGCCGTACCCCAGCGGGAGCCCCAGATACGCAGTATTTT.

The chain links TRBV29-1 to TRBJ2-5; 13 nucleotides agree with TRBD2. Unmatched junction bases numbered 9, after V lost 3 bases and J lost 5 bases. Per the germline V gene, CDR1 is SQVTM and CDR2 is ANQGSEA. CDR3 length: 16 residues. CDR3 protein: CSVDSGLAGEMETQYF. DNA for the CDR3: TGCAGCGTTGATAGTGGACTAGCGGGAGAAATGGAGACCCAGTACTTC.

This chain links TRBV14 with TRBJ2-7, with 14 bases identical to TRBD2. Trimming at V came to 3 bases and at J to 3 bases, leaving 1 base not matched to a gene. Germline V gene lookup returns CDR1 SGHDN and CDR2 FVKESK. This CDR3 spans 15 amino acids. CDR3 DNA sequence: TGTGCCAGCAGCCACGGACTAGCGGGGGGCTACGAGCAGTACTTC. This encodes CASSHGLAGGYEQYF.

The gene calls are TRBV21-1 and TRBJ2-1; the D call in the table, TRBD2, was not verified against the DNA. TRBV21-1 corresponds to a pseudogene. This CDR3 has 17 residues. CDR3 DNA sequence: TGTGCCAGCAGCAAAGAGCCTAGCGGGAGACGTTACAATGAGCAGTTCTTC. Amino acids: CASSKEPSGRRYNEQFF.

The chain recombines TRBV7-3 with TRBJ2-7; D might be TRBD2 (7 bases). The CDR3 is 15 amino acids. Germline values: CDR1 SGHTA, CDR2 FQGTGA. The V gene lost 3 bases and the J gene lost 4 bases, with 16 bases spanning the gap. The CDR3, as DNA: TGTGCCAGCAGCTTGGGGGCGGGAGCAGAATACGAGCAGTACTTC. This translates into CASSLGAGAEYEQYF.

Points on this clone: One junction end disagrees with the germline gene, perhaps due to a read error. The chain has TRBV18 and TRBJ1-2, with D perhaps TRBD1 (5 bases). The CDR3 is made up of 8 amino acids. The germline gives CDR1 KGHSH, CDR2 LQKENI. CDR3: CASSPTDF. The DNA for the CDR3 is TGTGCCAGCTCACCGACAGACTTC.

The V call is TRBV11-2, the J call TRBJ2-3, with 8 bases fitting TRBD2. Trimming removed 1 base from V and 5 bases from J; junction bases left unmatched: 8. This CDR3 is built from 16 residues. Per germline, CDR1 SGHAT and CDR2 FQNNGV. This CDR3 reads CASSLVPRREVDTQYF. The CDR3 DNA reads TGTGCCAGCAGCTTAGTCCCCAGGCGGGAGGTAGATACGCAGTATTTT.